Listed below are T cell receptor beta chains from one sample, sequenced in a study of T cell repertoires in cytomegalovirus infection. TCRdb recomputed calls from the reads with MiXCR, one row per CDR3 protein. Of fewer than 350,000 distinct CDR3 sequences listed, 17% are singletons. Sample: PBMCs. The source is a human donor in good health (CMV status not recorded). Some clones in this sample may be carry-over from other donors' samples. CDR3s include the opening cysteine and the closing phenylalanine or tryptophan. D genes are given only for firm matches. Expanded clones are given a class, and other clones once, few, many or no size at all.

D gene: .
J gene: TRBJ1-2
clone size: many
V gene: TRBV7-2
CDR3 protein: CASSLGGPYLQSSRVNYGYTF
CDR3 DNA: TGTGCCAGCAGCCTCGGAGGACCGTATCTCCAATCAAGTCGGGTCAACTATGGCTACACCTTC

D gene: .
J gene: TRBJ2-1
clone size: .
V gene: TRBV6-2/TRBV6-3
CDR3 protein: CASSYYHYNEQFF
CDR3 DNA: TGTGCCAGCAGTTACTACCACTACAATGAGCAGTTCTTC

D gene: .
J gene: TRBJ2-2
clone size: .
V gene: TRBV9
CDR3 protein: CASSVVQGLGTGELFF
CDR3 DNA: TGTGCCAGCAGCGTAGTTCAGGGCTTAGGCACCGGGGAGCTGTTTTTT

D gene: TRBD1
J gene: TRBJ2-3
clone size: .
V gene: TRBV18
CDR3 protein: CASSPQDRAADTQYF
CDR3 DNA: TGTGCCAGCTCACCACAGGACAGGGCGGCAGATACGCAGTATTTT

D gene: TRBD1
J gene: TRBJ1-1
clone size: few
V gene: TRBV2
CDR3 protein: CASSDPGQGGTEAFF
CDR3 DNA: TGTGCCAGCAGTGATCCTGGACAGGGGGGGACTGAAGCTTTCTTT

D gene: TRBD1
J gene: TRBJ2-5
clone size: .
V gene: TRBV20-1
CDR3 protein: CSASPGQGGQETQYF
CDR3 DNA: TGCAGTGCTTCCCCGGGACAGGGGGGCCAGGAGACCCAGTACTTC

D gene: .
J gene: TRBJ2-3
clone size: few
V gene: TRBV4-1
CDR3 protein: CASSQTRSMADTQYF
CDR3 DNA: TGCGCCAGCAGCCAGACCCGGTCGATGGCAGATACGCAGTATTTT

D gene: .
J gene: TRBJ1-2
clone size: .
V gene: TRBV4-3
CDR3 protein: CASSQEWTDYGHTF
CDR3 DNA: TGCGCCAGCAGCCAAGAATGGACAGACTATGGCCACACCTTC

D gene: .
J gene: TRBJ2-1
clone size: .
V gene: TRBV20-1
CDR3 protein: CSAMYSYNEQFF
CDR3 DNA: TGCAGTGCTATGTATTCCTACAATGAGCAGTTCTTC

D gene: .
J gene: TRBJ2-4
clone size: .
V gene: TRBV20-1
CDR3 protein: CSAADRLAKNIQYF
CDR3 DNA: TGCAGTGCCGCAGACAGACTAGCCAAAAACATTCAGTACTTC

D gene: .
J gene: TRBJ2-7
clone size: .
V gene: TRBV2
CDR3 protein: CASSGQGFDEQYF
CDR3 DNA: TGTGCCAGCAGTGGCCAGGGTTTCGACGAGCAGTACTTC

D gene: .
J gene: TRBJ1-6
clone size: many
V gene: TRBV7-2
CDR3 protein: CASRARENSPLHF
CDR3 DNA: TGTGCCAGCAGGGCCAGGGAAAATTCACCCCTCCACTTT

D gene: .
J gene: TRBJ2-5
clone size: many
V gene: TRBV5-1
CDR3 protein: CASSWGLPSETQYF
CDR3 DNA: TGCGCCAGCAGCTGGGGACTGCCCTCAGAGACCCAGTACTTC

D gene: .
J gene: TRBJ1-2
clone size: .
V gene: TRBV6-8
CDR3 protein: CASSYSGSEPYGYTF
CDR3 DNA: TGTGCCAGCAGTTACTCCGGCAGTGAACCCTATGGCTACACCTTC

D gene: .
J gene: TRBJ1-1
clone size: few
V gene: TRBV7-6
CDR3 protein: CASSLSDRPNTEAFF
CDR3 DNA: TGTGCCAGCAGCTTATCTGACAGACCGAACACTGAAGCTTTCTTT

D gene: .
J gene: TRBJ1-1
clone size: many
V gene: TRBV7-9
CDR3 protein: CASSLPKITSWNTEAFF
CDR3 DNA: TGTGCCAGCAGCTTGCCCAAAATCACGTCGTGGAACACTGAAGCTTTCTTT

D gene: .
J gene: TRBJ2-3
clone size: few
V gene: TRBV7-6
CDR3 protein: CASSSGQLSTDTQYF
CDR3 DNA: TGTGCCAGCAGCTCCGGACAGTTAAGCACAGATACGCAGTATTTT

D gene: .
J gene: TRBJ1-1
clone size: .
V gene: TRBV7-6
CDR3 protein: CASSFQGMNTEAFF
CDR3 DNA: TGTGCCAGCAGCTTCCAGGGTATGAACACTGAAGCTTTCTTT

D gene: .
J gene: TRBJ1-1
clone size: .
V gene: TRBV28
CDR3 protein: CASSFPGGLPEAFF
CDR3 DNA: TGTGCCAGCAGTTTCCCCGGGGGGCTCCCTGAAGCTTTCTTT

D gene: .
J gene: TRBJ1-4
clone size: many
V gene: TRBV28
CDR3 protein: CASSPIQGLNEKLFF
CDR3 DNA: TGTGCCAGCAGTCCGATTCAGGGTTTGAATGAAAAACTGTTTTTT

D gene: .
J gene: TRBJ2-7
clone size: few
V gene: TRBV20-1
CDR3 protein: CSASGAGNYEQYF
CDR3 DNA: TGCAGTGCTAGTGGGGCAGGGAACTACGAGCAGTACTTC

D gene: .
J gene: TRBJ1-5
clone size: many
V gene: TRBV7-2
CDR3 protein: CASSLDQGRLYQPQHF
CDR3 DNA: TGTGCCAGCAGCTTAGACCAGGGGAGGTTATATCAGCCCCAGCATTTT

D gene: TRBD1
J gene: TRBJ2-7
clone size: few
V gene: TRBV4-3
CDR3 protein: CASSQRQGSIEQYF
CDR3 DNA: TGCGCCAGCAGCCAGAGACAGGGGTCGATCGAGCAGTACTTC

D gene: .
J gene: TRBJ1-5
clone size: many
V gene: TRBV12-3/TRBV12-4
CDR3 protein: CASSLGVGGENQPQHF
CDR3 DNA: TGTGCCAGCAGTTTGGGTGTGGGAGGAGAAAATCAGCCCCAGCATTTT

D gene: .
J gene: TRBJ2-4
clone size: few
V gene: TRBV7-9
CDR3 protein: CASSLDRVQIKNIQYF
CDR3 DNA: TGTGCCAGCAGCTTAGACAGGGTCCAGATTAAAAACATTCAGTACTTC

D gene: TRBD1
J gene: TRBJ2-1
clone size: many
V gene: TRBV7-6
CDR3 protein: CASSLKKQGPSPSQFSDNEQFF
CDR3 DNA: TGTGCCAGCAGCTTAAAAAAACAGGGGCCTTCCCCGTCTCAGTTTAGCGACAATGAGCAGTTCTTC

D gene: TRBD1
J gene: TRBJ1-5
clone size: many
V gene: TRBV19
CDR3 protein: CASSQGEWSNQPQHF
CDR3 DNA: TGTGCCAGTAGCCAGGGGGAGTGGAGCAATCAGCCCCAGCATTTT

D gene: TRBD1
J gene: TRBJ2-1
clone size: .
V gene: TRBV2
CDR3 protein: CASTDRGRSYNEQFF
CDR3 DNA: TGTGCCAGCACAGACAGGGGGCGATCCTACAATGAGCAGTTCTTC

D gene: TRBD2
J gene: TRBJ2-3
clone size: many
V gene: TRBV7-2
CDR3 protein: CASSLPGGGTDTQYF
CDR3 DNA: TGTGCCAGCAGCTTACCCGGGGGGGGCACAGATACGCAGTATTTT

D gene: .
J gene: TRBJ1-4
clone size: few
V gene: TRBV14
CDR3 protein: CASSQDRRGATNEKLFF
CDR3 DNA: TGTGCCAGCAGCCAAGATCGGAGGGGCGCAACTAATGAAAAACTGTTTTTT

D gene: TRBD1
J gene: TRBJ1-5
clone size: .
V gene: TRBV20-1
CDR3 protein: CSASPGDRKNQPQHF
CDR3 DNA: TGCAGTGCTAGTCCCGGGGACAGGAAAAATCAGCCCCAGCATTTT

D gene: .
J gene: TRBJ2-6
clone size: .
V gene: TRBV19
CDR3 protein: CASSVHREPGANVLTF
CDR3 DNA: TGTGCCAGTAGTGTCCACAGGGAGCCTGGGGCCAACGTCCTGACTTTC

D gene: .
J gene: TRBJ2-1
clone size: .
V gene: TRBV7-9
CDR3 protein: CASSLTESSYNEQFF
CDR3 DNA: TGTGCCAGCAGTTTGACAGAAAGCTCCTACAATGAGCAGTTCTTC

D gene: TRBD1
J gene: TRBJ1-2
clone size: few
V gene: TRBV5-1
CDR3 protein: CASSFQNPRQGAHGYTF
CDR3 DNA: TGCGCCAGCAGCTTCCAGAACCCCAGACAGGGGGCCCATGGCTACACCTTC

D gene: .
J gene: TRBJ2-7
clone size: many
V gene: TRBV7-2
CDR3 protein: CASTVGGITYEQYF
CDR3 DNA: TGTGCCAGCACCGTGGGCGGAATAACCTACGAGCAGTACTTC

D gene: .
J gene: TRBJ1-4
clone size: many
V gene: TRBV7-8
CDR3 protein: CASSLAGSREKLFF
CDR3 DNA: TGTGCCAGCAGCTTAGCAGGATCTCGTGAAAAACTGTTTTTT